The source of this T cell receptor (beta chain) is a study of blood T cell repertoires in COVID-19. Germline loops: CDR1 MGHDK, CDR2 SYGVNS. V lost 6 bases, J lost 4 bases, and 12 bases lay in between. This CDR3 has 13 amino acids. TCRdb keeps only in-frame clones here, not all; method: immunoSEQ multiplex PCR. This table has tens of thousands of clones, approximately 91% appearing once. The source of this sequence is a woman aged 70 to 79 with acute or convalescent COVID-19. V and J are TRBV25-1 and TRBJ1-2, with a weak D call TRBD1 (6 bases). Sequenced material: peripheral blood. The DNA of the CDR3 is TGTGCCAGCAGCCCAGGGGCCGGCTATGGCTACACCTTC. It specifies CASSPGAGYGYTF.